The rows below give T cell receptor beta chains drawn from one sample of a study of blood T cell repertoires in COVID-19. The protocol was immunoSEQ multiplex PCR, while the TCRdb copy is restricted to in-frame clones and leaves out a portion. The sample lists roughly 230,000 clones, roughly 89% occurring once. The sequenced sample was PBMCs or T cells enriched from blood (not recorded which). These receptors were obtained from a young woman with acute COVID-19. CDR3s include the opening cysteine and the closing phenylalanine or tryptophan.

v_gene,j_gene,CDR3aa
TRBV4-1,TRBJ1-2,CASSLDGANYGYTF
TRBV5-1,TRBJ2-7,CASSLEGAGWDYEQYF
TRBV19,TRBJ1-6,CASSIGLGNSPLHF
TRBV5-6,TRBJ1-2,CASRWAASGGYTF
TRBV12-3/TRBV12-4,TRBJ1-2,CASGEGSYGYTF
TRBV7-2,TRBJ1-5,CASSLNAGGDQPQHF
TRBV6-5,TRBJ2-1,CASSLNEQFF
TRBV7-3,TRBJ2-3,CASSRGPTDTQYF
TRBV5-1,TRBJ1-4,CASSWTGGEKLFF
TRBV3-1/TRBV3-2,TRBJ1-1,CASSQGRGWGTEAFF
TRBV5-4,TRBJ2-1,CASSLSGGAYNEQFF
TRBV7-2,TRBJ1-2,CASTPYGGVYGYTF
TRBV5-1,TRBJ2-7,CASSLGGIYEQYF
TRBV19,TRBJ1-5,CASSIGHGQHF
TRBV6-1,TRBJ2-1,CASSEGRNEQFF
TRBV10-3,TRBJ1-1,CAISGTTRDRGPNTEAFF
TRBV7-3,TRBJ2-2,CASSLTSTNTGELFF
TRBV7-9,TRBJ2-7,CASSSRDNYEQYF
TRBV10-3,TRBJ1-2,CAIRGTGATYGYTF
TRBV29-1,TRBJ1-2,CSVDADRGLYGYTF
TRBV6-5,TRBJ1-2,CASSRTLRGAGGYTF
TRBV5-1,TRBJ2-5,CASSTGLVQETQYF
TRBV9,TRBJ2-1,CASAPGQGLNEQFF
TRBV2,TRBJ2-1,CASRGLSSYNEQFF
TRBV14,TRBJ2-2,CASSHNFGAGELFF
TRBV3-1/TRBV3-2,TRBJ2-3,CASSQVPRTGGIKDTQYF
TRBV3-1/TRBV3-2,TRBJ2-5,CASSQEVGAQETQYF
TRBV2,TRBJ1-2,CASSELGANYGYTF
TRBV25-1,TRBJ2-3,CASGSDGRAPDTQYF
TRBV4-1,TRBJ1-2,CASSQEIVDREYYGYTF
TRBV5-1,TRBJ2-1,CASSFAGGTYNEQFF
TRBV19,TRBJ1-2,CATTPLDYGYTF
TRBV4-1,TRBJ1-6,CASSQDRANSPLHF
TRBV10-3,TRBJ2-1,CAISTDRLDNEQFF
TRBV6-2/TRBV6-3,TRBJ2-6,CASSYSFSGANVLTF
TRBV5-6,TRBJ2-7,CASSLGGRLYEQYF
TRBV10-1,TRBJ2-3,CASSGGTSGGADTQYF
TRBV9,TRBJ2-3,CASSVLQGPDTQYF
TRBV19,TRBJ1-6,CASSIATGWNSPLHF
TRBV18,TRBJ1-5,CASSPELPGALSNQPQHF
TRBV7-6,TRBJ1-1,CASSYNPQGMNTEAFF
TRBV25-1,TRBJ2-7,CASSEPRTGDSYEQYF
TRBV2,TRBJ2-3,CASSAGDRGITDTQYF
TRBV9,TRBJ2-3,CASSEGESTDTQYF
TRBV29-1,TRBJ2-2,CSVDGRGNTGELFF
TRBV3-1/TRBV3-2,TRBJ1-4,CASSWEATNEKLFF
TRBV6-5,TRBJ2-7,CASRKGQYYEQYF
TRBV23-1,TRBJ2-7,CASSQPPGLANEQYF
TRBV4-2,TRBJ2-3,CASSQEEGGSTDTQYF
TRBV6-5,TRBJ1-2,CASSYPPGQGNYGYTF
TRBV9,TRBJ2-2,CASSVGLYTGELFF
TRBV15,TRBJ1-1,CATSRGIRNTEAFF
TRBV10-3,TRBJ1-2,CAIWQGHGYTF
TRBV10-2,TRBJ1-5,CASRGQGPLLANQPQHF